This T cell receptor (beta chain) was profiled in a study of shared clonotypes between healthy human individuals. Every contributor of samples was a Caucasian grown-up residing in Nashville, Tennessee. Per germline, CDR1 WSHSY and CDR2 SAAADI. V dropped 0 bases and J dropped 4 bases, with 6 bases sitting between them. This CDR3 has 13 amino acids. Evenly divided among several immunoSEQ plates was the genomic DNA of each subset. Researchers sequenced unsorted PBMC DNA using ten immunoSEQ deep assay plates. Method: immunoSEQ multiplex PCR; TCRdb's copy keeps in-frame clones and lacks some. Among about 490,000 clones listed, 75% to 85% were seen once.

This chain uses TRBV10-2 with TRBJ1-1; no clear D gene. Source material: PBMCs. The receptor was isolated from a woman between 35 and 50 years old in good health. Some clones in this sample may be carry-over from other donors' samples. The CDR3 region is CASSESEATEAFF. The CDR3 DNA reads as TGCGCCAGCAGTGAGTCTGAGGCCACTGAAGCTTTCTTT.